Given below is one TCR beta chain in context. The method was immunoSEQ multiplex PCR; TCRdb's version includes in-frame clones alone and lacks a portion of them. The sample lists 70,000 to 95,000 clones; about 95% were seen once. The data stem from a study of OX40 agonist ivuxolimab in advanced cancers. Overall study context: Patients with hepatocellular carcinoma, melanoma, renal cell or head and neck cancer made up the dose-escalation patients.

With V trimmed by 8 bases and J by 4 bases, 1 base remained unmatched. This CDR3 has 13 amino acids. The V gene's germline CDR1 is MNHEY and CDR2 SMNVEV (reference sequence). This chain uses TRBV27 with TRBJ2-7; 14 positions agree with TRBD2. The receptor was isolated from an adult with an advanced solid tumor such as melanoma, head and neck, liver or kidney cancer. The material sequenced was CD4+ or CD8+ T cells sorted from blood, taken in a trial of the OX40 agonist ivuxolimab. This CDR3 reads CASGLAGGYEQYF. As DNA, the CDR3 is TGTGCCAGCGGACTAGCGGGAGGATACGAGCAGTACTTC.